The entry below describes one T cell receptor beta chain. The junction had 7 bases not matched to a gene; V was cut back by 4 bases and J by 4 bases. The CDR3 is made up of 17 amino acids. Germline CDR1 and CDR2: SGHNT and YENEEA. The entry originates in a study of blood T cell repertoires in COVID-19. About the study: Samples taken during acute and convalescent COVID-19 were collected in the United States, Italy and Spain.

The repertoire was sequenced with immunoSEQ multiplex PCR; TCRdb's copy has only in-frame clones and lacks some. The sample yields approximately 300,000 clones, about 83% seen once. Sequencing used peripheral blood. This receptor was taken from a woman between 45 and 65 years old with acute or convalescent COVID-19. V usage is TRBV11-3 and J usage is TRBJ2-3, with 14 bases that match TRBD2. CDR3 nucleotide sequence: TGTGCCAGCAGCTCAGGGGGACTAGCGGGAGCAGCAGATACGCAGTATTTT. Protein product: CASSSGGLAGAADTQYF.